This TCR beta chain stems from a study of low-dose radiotherapy and immunotherapy resistance in tumors. This clonotype was found many times. The germline V and J ends were trimmed by 6 bases and 7 bases, with 13 bases remaining between them. This CDR3 spans 13 amino acids. In germline, CDR1 is LGHNT, CDR2 FRNRAP. Both TCRalpha and TCRbeta chains were reverse transcribed with V-gene-specific primers. Over approximately 20 PCR cycles, TCRs were amplified from a constant-region primer and V-primer adapter. TCRdb reprocessed the reads with MiXCR, giving one entry per CDR3 protein. The table includes 70,000 to 95,000 distinct CDR3 sequences, about 18% detected once. Time point specified: before trial treatment.

The source is a male donor with prostate cancer. The genes are TRBV12-5 and TRBJ2-1; tentative D call: TRBD1 (6 bases). The specimen was PBMCs, collected before treatment. The CDR3 sequence: CASGRNRVNEQFF. CDR3 sequence (DNA): TGTGCTAGTGGACGAAACAGGGTGAATGAGCAGTTCTTC.